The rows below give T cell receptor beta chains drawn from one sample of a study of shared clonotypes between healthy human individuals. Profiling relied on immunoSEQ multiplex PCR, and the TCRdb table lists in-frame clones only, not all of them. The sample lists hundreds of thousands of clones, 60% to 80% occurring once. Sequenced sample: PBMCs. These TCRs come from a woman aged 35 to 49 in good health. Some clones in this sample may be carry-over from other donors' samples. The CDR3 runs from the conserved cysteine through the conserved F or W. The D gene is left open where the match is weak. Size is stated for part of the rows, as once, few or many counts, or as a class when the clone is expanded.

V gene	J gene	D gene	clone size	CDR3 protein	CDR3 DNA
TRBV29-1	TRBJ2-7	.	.	CSAYRDYEQYF	TGCAGCGCCTACAGGGACTACGAGCAGTACTTC
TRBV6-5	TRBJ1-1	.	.	CASKSGPRNTEAFF	TGTGCCAGCAAGTCCGGGCCGAGGAACACTGAAGCTTTCTTT
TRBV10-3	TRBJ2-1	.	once	CAISEETGLLSSYNEQFF	TGTGCCATCAGTGAAGAGACGGGACTGCTGAGCTCCTACAATGAGCAGTTCTTC
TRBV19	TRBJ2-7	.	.	CASSNIYEQYF	TGTGCCAGTAGCAACATTTACGAGCAGTACTTC
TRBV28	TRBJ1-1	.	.	CASEAHEAFF	TGTGCCAGCGAGGCGCATGAAGCTTTCTTT
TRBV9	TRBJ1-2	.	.	CASSPRRSNYGYTF	TGTGCCAGCAGCCCCCGGCGCAGCAACTATGGCTACACCTTC
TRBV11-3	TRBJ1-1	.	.	CASSLSPNTEAFF	TGTGCCAGCAGCTTATCCCCGAACACTGAAGCTTTCTTT
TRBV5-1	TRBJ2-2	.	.	CASSLVSAAGELFF	TGCGCCAGCAGCTTGGTAAGCGCGGCCGGGGAGCTGTTTTTT
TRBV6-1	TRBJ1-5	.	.	CASSEPRQPQHF	TGTGCCAGCAGTGAACCAAGACAGCCCCAGCATTTT
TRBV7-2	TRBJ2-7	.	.	CASSVQGSRSYEQYF	TGTGCCAGCAGCGTACAGGGCTCCCGCTCCTACGAGCAGTACTTC
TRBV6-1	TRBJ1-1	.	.	CASSEFVYTEAFF	TGTGCCAGCAGTGAATTCGTGTACACTGAAGCTTTCTTT
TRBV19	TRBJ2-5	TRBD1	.	CASSRDRQETQYF	TGTGCCAGTAGTAGGGACAGGCAAGAGACCCAGTACTTC
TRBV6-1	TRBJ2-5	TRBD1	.	CASSDWTGPLEETQYF	TGTGCCAGCAGTGATTGGACAGGCCCCCTGGAAGAGACCCAGTACTTC
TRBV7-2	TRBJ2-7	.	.	CASSLALLPQQYF	TGTGCCAGCAGCTTAGCGCTACTCCCCCAGCAGTACTTC
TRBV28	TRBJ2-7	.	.	CASSPREPYEQYF	TGTGCCAGCAGTCCGAGGGAGCCCTACGAGCAGTACTTC
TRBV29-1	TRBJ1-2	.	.	CSESSNYGYTF	TGCAGCGAGTCTTCAAACTATGGCTACACTTTC
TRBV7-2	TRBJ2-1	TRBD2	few	CASSLNGAGEDEQFF	TGTGCCAGCAGCCTCAACGGGGCGGGAGAGGATGAGCAGTTCTTC
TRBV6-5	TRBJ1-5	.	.	CASKKQPNSNQPQHF	TGTGCCAGCAAAAAACAGCCGAATAGCAATCAGCCCCAGCATTTT
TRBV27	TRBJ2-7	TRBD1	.	CASRTGTSLYEQYF	TGTGCCAGCAGGACAGGGACATCCCTTTACGAGCAGTACTTC
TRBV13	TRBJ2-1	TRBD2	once	CASSKIAGGIEQFF	TGTGCCAGCAGCAAAATAGCGGGAGGAATTGAGCAGTTCTTC
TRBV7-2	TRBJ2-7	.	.	CASSWGFEQYF	TGTGCCAGCAGCTGGGGGTTCGAGCAGTACTTC
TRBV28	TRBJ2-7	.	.	CASSARYEQYF	TGTGCCAGCAGTGCCAGGTACGAGCAGTACTTC
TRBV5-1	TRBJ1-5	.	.	CASSKGGSNQPQHF	TGCGCCAGCAGCAAGGGCGGGAGCAATCAGCCCCAGCATTTT
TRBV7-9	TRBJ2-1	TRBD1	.	CASSPKTGTNEQFF	TGTGCCAGCAGCCCCAAGACAGGGACGAATGAGCAGTTCTTC
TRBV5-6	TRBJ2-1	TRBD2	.	CASRYLAGGPLEFF	TGTGCCAGCAGATACCTAGCGGGAGGGCCATTGGAGTTCTTC
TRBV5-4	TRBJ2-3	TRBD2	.	CASSPSAGGGTDTQYF	TGTGCCAGCAGCCCCTCGGCGGGAGGCGGCACAGATACGCAGTATTTT
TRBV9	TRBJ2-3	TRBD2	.	CASSVGGGLAGGADTQYF	TGTGCCAGCAGCGTAGGAGGGGGACTAGCGGGAGGGGCGGATACGCAGTATTTT
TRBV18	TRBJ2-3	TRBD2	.	CASSPTAGGGSDTQYF	TGTGCCAGCTCACCAACAGCGGGAGGAGGGTCAGATACGCAGTATTTT
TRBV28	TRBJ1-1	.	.	CASSEGAVAEAFF	TGTGCCAGCAGCGAAGGGGCCGTAGCTGAAGCTTTCTTT
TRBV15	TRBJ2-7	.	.	CATSRVIGSPYEQYF	TGTGCCACCAGCAGAGTAATAGGGTCTCCCTACGAGCAGTACTTC
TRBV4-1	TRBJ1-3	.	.	CASSQDPHMNSGNTIYF	TGCGCCAGCAGCCAAGACCCCCACATGAACTCTGGAAACACCATATATTTT
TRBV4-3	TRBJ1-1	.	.	CASSQDPGRTEAFF	TGCGCCAGCAGCCAAGATCCAGGGAGGACTGAAGCTTTCTTT
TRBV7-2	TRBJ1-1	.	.	CASREGGTEAFF	TGTGCCAGCCGAGAGGGGGGCACTGAAGCTTTCTTT
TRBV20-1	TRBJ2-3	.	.	CSAATDTQYF	TGCAGTGCCGCCACAGATACGCAGTATTTT
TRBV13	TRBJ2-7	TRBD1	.	CASSLLGQPPYEQYF	TGTGCCAGCAGCTTATTGGGACAGCCACCCTACGAGCAGTACTTC
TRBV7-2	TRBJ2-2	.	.	CASSLAGVGTGELFF	TGTGCCAGCAGCTTAGCGGGAGTAGGTACCGGGGAGCTGTTTTTT
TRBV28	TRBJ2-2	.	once	CASSLTRTQGTGELFF	TGTGCCAGCAGTTTAACGCGTACACAGGGTACCGGGGAGCTGTTTTTT
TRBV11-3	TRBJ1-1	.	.	CASSLAGLNTEAFF	TGTGCCAGCAGCTTAGCAGGACTGAACACTGAAGCTTTCTTT
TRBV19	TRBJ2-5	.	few	CASSIGVLQYF	TGTGCCAGTAGTATAGGAGTCCTCCAGTACTTC
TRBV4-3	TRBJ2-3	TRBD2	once	CASSLEFSGSDDTQYF	TGCGCCAGCAGCCTTGAATTTAGCGGGAGTGACGATACGCAGTATTTT
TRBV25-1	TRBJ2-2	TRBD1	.	CASGEYEGAGELFF	TGTGCCAGCGGTGAATATGAGGGGGCCGGGGAGCTATTTTTT